The 8 T cell receptor beta chains presented below share a single source sample, sequenced in a study of T cells in Graves' hyperthyroidism and ophthalmopathy. It was RNA transcripts that yielded the amplified TCR beta CDR3 regions. Carried out on the TCR CDR3, a first-round RT-PCR used the HTBI primer set. TCRdb processed the multiplex PCR reads anew with MiXCR; each CDR3 protein has one entry. The sample includes hundreds of thousands of distinct CDR3 sequences, over 10% of them seen just once. Sequencing was carried out using blood. The receptors derive from a woman aged 18-30 years with Graves' hyperthyroidism.

Worth noting for this clonotype: This may be a read error: a much more frequent sequence differs by one nucleotide. The chain carries TRBV6-5 and TRBJ1-4, with 9 bases identical to TRBD1. Germline values: CDR1 MNHEY, CDR2 SVGAGI. CDR3 size: 15 residues. The chain's CDR3 is CASSYVTGGNERLFF. The CDR3 DNA sequence: TGTGCCAGCAGCTATGTGACAGGGGGAAACGAAAGACTGTTTTTT.

This clonotype was seen repeatedly, ten times or more. The chain uses TRBV6-1 and TRBJ2-7; D is perhaps TRBD1 (6 bases). This CDR3 spans 16 amino acids. Germline V CDR1 and CDR2: MNHNS, SASEGT. Trimming left V 7 bases short and J 2 bases short, with 21 bases between. CDR3 residues: CASKDQGNIPTYEQYF. In nucleotides, the CDR3 is TGTGCCAGCAAGGATCAGGGGAATATCCCCACCTACGAGCAGTACTTC.

The genes are TRBV2 and TRBJ2-1, with 12 bases lining up with TRBD2. The CDR3 is made up of 16 amino acids. The V segment lost 5 bases and the J segment 10 bases; nucleotides outside the gene matches: 12. Germline CDR1 SNHLY, CDR2 FYNNEI. The CDR3 DNA is TGTGCCAGCAGTCTACCACTAGCGGGGGGAGTAAGGGAGCAGTTCTTC. Residues: CASSLPLAGGVREQFF. The full variable domain, completed using reference TRBV2 and TRBJ2-1, is EPEVTQTPSHQVTQMGQEVILRCVPISNHLYFYWYRQILGQKVEFLVSFYNNEISEKSEIFDDQFSVERPDGSNFTLKIRSTKLEDSAMYFCASSLPLAGGVREQFFGPGTRLTVL.

This clonotype was seen only a few times. The chain uses TRBV3-1 and TRBJ2-1; possibly TRBD2 for D (7 bases). Germline CDR1 reads LGHDT; CDR2 reads YNNKEL (reference sequence). Trimming took off 4 bases at V and 6 bases at J, with 19 bases between the two ends. This CDR3 contains 16 residues. The DNA of the CDR3 is TGTGCCAGCAGCCCGCGCGGGGGCCTTATTATCAATGAGCAGTTCTTC. Translating it yields CASSPRGGLIINEQFF.

This clonotype was observed many times. The CDR3 protein is CSARILAYNEQFF. CDR3 coding DNA: TGCAGTGCTAGAATACTAGCCTACAATGAGCAGTTCTTC. This chain links TRBV20-1 with TRBJ2-1; TRBD2 might be the D (5 bases). Trimming left V 2 bases short and J 2 bases short, with 7 bases between. CDR3 length: 13 amino acids. Germline CDR1 and CDR2: DFQATT and SNEGSKA (reference sequence).

This clonotype has just one count. Being one base from a much bigger clone, this may be a read error. V gene TRBV6-2 or TRBV6-3 combines with J gene TRBJ1-5; D possibly corresponds to TRBD1 (6 bases). The CDR3 consists of 13 residues. V was pared by 6 bases and J by 5 bases, with 11 bases between. Germline CDR1 is MNHEY and CDR2 is SVGEGT. The CDR3 loop is CASRHRDYQPQHF. CDR3 DNA: TGTGCCAGCAGACACAGGGACTATCAGCCCCAGCATTTT.

This clonotype was counted many times. The chain has TRBV5-1 and TRBJ2-7, with 8 nucleotides matching TRBD2. V lost 4 bases, J lost 3 bases, and 6 bases stayed unmatched. This CDR3 has 14 amino acids. The V gene's germline CDR1 is SGHRS and CDR2 YFSETQ. CDR3 amino acids: CASSPGGAGYEQYF. In nucleotides, the CDR3 is TGCGCCAGCAGCCCCGGGGGGGCAGGCTACGAGCAGTACTTC.

At least ten counts were recorded for this clonotype. The gene calls are TRBV10-3 and TRBJ2-7; D call uncertain. Germline assignment: CDR1 ENHRY and CDR2 SYGVKD. V was shortened by 0 bases and J by 1 base, with 19 bases between the two germline ends. The CDR3 length is 18 residues. CDR3 loop: CAISESDAGFVNSYEQYF. The CDR3 DNA reads as TGTGCCATCAGTGAGTCTGACGCCGGGTTCGTAAATTCCTACGAGCAGTACTTC.